This T cell receptor (beta chain) was captured by sequencing in a study of CD8 T cells in ankylosing spondylitis. Study results and caveats: It appeared that ankylosing spondylitis blood was characterized by a TCR beta motif of several highly homologous variants.

TCRdb reprocessed the 5' RACE reads with MiXCR, giving one entry per CDR3 protein. This table has about 840,000 distinct CDR3 sequences, 12% appearing once. Trimming shortened V by 2 bases and J by 3 bases, and 17 bases separated the two germline ends. Germline assignment: CDR1 SGHTA and CDR2 FQGNSA. This CDR3 has 16 residues. Comment on this clonotype: Its antigen is unidentified.

The TCR originated in a male donor with ankylosing spondylitis. The chain is built from TRBV7-2 and TRBJ2-7, with D possibly TRBD1 on 5 matching bases. The source material was blood, either unsorted or a sorted T cell fraction (not recorded which). CDR3: CASSLFRGRMGYEQYF. CDR3 nucleotides: TGTGCCAGCAGCTTATTTAGGGGCAGGATGGGCTACGAGCAGTACTTC.